These 18 T cell receptor beta chains originate from one sample sequenced in a study of blood T cell repertoires in COVID-19. Some clones are missing from TCRdb's copy, which holds only in-frame ones; the method was immunoSEQ multiplex PCR. The profile shows over 100,000 clones, less than 85% of them singletons. Sequencing was performed on peripheral blood. The receptors derive from a human donor in a cohort sampled during active or convalescent COVID-19.

The V gene is TRBV4-2, the J gene TRBJ2-1; D is undetermined. The ends were cut back, 4 bases at V and 3 bases at J, with 7 bases in the middle. Looked up from germline, CDR1 is LGHNA and CDR2 is YNFKEQ. The CDR3 covers 13 residues. CDR3 sequence (DNA): TGTGCCAGCAGCCTCACGGGCTACAATGAGCAGTTCTTC. This codes for CASSLTGYNEQFF.

The chain is built from TRBV24-1 and TRBJ2-2, with D possibly TRBD1 on 6 matching bases. CDR1 KGHDR and CDR2 SFDVKD come from the germline V gene. This CDR3 contains 14 residues. Trimming took off 4 bases at V and 6 bases at J, with 11 bases between the two ends. In nucleotides, the CDR3 is TGTGCCACCAGTGACCCACAGGGAGCCGGGGAGCTGTTTTTT. Amino acids: CATSDPQGAGELFF.

This chain links TRBV18 with TRBJ1-2, with no clear D. The CDR3 runs 11 residues. V lost 6 bases and J 5 bases, leaving 7 bases between the germline ends. Germline values: CDR1 KGHSH, CDR2 LQKENI. The CDR3 DNA is TGTGCCAGCTCCCGGGATTATGGCTACACCTTC. This translates into CASSRDYGYTF.

The CDR3 loop is CARESGRARETQYF. CDR3 in DNA: TGTGCCCGGGAGAGCGGGAGGGCCAGGGAGACCCAGTACTTC. This rearrangement joins TRBV2 to TRBJ2-5, with 10 bases that match TRBD2. Germline loops: CDR1 SNHLY, CDR2 FYNNEI. The CDR3 has 14 residues. V dropped 11 bases and J dropped 5; count of bases not matched to a gene: 11.

The chain joins TRBV19 to TRBJ2-3, with a tentative D call TRBD1 (6 bases). The V gene's germline CDR1 is LNHDA and CDR2 SQIVND (reference sequence). The V gene lost 5 bases and the J gene lost 0 bases, with 15 bases spanning the gap. The CDR3 length is 16 residues. The chain's CDR3 is CASSGGWGRSTDTQYF. Here the CDR3 DNA reads TGTGCCAGTAGTGGGGGCTGGGGACGAAGCACAGATACGCAGTATTTT.

CDR3 in DNA: TGTGCCACCAGTGATGGAGGGACCAATAATAATGAGCAGTTCTTC. Protein: CATSDGGTNNNEQFF. The V and J genes are TRBV24-1 and TRBJ2-1; D perhaps matches TRBD2 (6 bases). V lost 3 bases, J lost 7 bases, and 15 bases lay in between. The germline CDR1 and CDR2 sequences are KGHDR and SFDVKD. The CDR3 is 15 residues long.

The V and J genes are TRBV6-5 and TRBJ2-7; D is perhaps TRBD2 (5 bases). Looked up from germline, CDR1 is MNHEY and CDR2 is SVGAGI. Trimming took 7 bases from V and 4 from J, leaving 17 bases between them. This CDR3 has 14 residues. CDR3 loop: CASKVVRVWYEQYF. In nucleotides, the CDR3 is TGTGCCAGCAAGGTAGTGCGGGTGTGGTACGAGCAGTACTTC.

Here the CDR3 DNA reads TGCGCCAGCAGCTTGCAGGGATTAGTGCTCGGCTACACCTTC. Translation gives CASSLQGLVLGYTF. The chain carries TRBV5-1 and TRBJ1-2; weak D call: TRBD1 (5 bases). Trimming took 1 base from V and 8 from J, leaving 15 bases between them. Per the germline V gene, CDR1 is SGHRS and CDR2 is YFSETQ. CDR3 size: 14 residues.

V gene TRBV28 combines with J gene TRBJ2-1; 10 bases are shared with TRBD2. The CDR3 consists of 17 residues. Germline trimming cut 1 base from V and 4 bases from J; bases unmatched to any gene: 7. CDR1 is MDHEN, CDR2 SYDVKM, per germline. The CDR3 DNA reads as TGTGCCAGCAGTTTATATGCCGGGACTAGCGATTACAATGAGCAGTTCTTC. This gives the protein CASSLYAGTSDYNEQFF.

V is TRBV3-1 (or the pseudogene TRBV3-2) and J is TRBJ1-3; the match to TRBD1 covers 10 bases. This CDR3 spans 16 amino acids. Trimming cost V 4 bases and J 4 bases; bases outside gene matches: 7. Germline lookup yields CDR1 LGHDT and CDR2 YNNKEL (reference sequence). The CDR3 is CASSPRQGAIGNTIYF. DNA of the CDR3: TGTGCCAGCAGCCCGAGACAGGGGGCTATAGGAAACACCATATATTTT.

V usage is TRBV10-3 and J usage is TRBJ2-3; 9 bases fit TRBD2. The germline CDR1 and CDR2 sequences are ENHRY and SYGVKD. Losses at the gene ends were 0 bases for V and 4 bases for J; bases not matched to a gene: 5. The CDR3 totals 16 residues. CDR3 coding DNA: TGTGCCATCAGTGAGTCTCTAGCGGGATTCTCAGATACGCAGTATTTT. Translating gives CAISESLAGFSDTQYF.

In DNA, the CDR3 is TGTGCCAGCAGCCAGGCCCAGACAGTCAAAAACATTCAGTACTTC. Amino acid sequence: CASSQAQTVKNIQYF. This rearrangement joins TRBV3-1 (or the pseudogene TRBV3-2) to TRBJ2-4, with D tentatively TRBD1 (5 bases). CDR1 is LGHDT and CDR2 is YNNKEL in the germline V gene (reference sequence). This CDR3 spans 15 amino acids. Trimming pared 3 bases from V and 3 bases from J, leaving 12 bases between.

The rearrangement joins TRBV3-1 (or the pseudogene TRBV3-2) to TRBJ2-4, with D maybe TRBD2 (7 bases). CDR1 is LGHDT, CDR2 YNNKEL, per germline (reference sequence). V dropped 0 bases and J dropped 0 bases, with 18 bases sitting between them. The CDR3 is 19 amino acids. Here the CDR3 reads CASSQELRRGALAKNIQYF. The CDR3 bases are TGTGCCAGCAGCCAAGAGTTGCGTCGGGGGGCCTTAGCCAAAAACATTCAGTACTTC.

The J gene is TRBJ2-5, the V gene TRBV3-1 (or the pseudogene TRBV3-2); 7 bases fit TRBD1. V lost 6 bases to trimming and J lost 1 base; unmatched junction nucleotides: 11. Germline loops: CDR1 LGHDT, CDR2 YNNKEL (reference sequence). This CDR3 spans 16 amino acids. CDR3 sequence (DNA): TGTGCCAGCAGACGGGACAGCCGCTCAGTCCAAGAGACCCAGTACTTC. Amino acids: CASRRDSRSVQETQYF.

The V gene is TRBV9, the J gene TRBJ2-5, with TRBD2 identical over 11 bases. The CDR3 totals 17 residues. In germline, CDR1 is SGDLS, CDR2 YYNGEE. V trimming: 1 base; J trimming: 5 bases; junction bases outside the gene matches: 10. The CDR3 loop is CASSVRQGTSGWETQYF. CDR3 coding DNA: TGTGCCAGCAGCGTAAGACAGGGGACTAGCGGCTGGGAGACCCAGTACTTC.

The V gene is TRBV24-1, the J gene TRBJ2-2, with D perhaps matching TRBD1 (6 bases). Trimming left V 7 bases short and J 4 bases short, with 18 bases between. The CDR3 loop spans 16 amino acids. CDR1 is KGHDR, CDR2 SFDVKD, per germline. The CDR3 region has the DNA TGTGCCACCAGCGAACTCAGGGGAGAGGGCACCGGGGAGCTGTTTTTT. Encoded protein: CATSELRGEGTGELFF.

The chain is built from TRBV6-2 or TRBV6-3 and TRBJ1-3, with a possible D match to TRBD1 (6 bases). V dropped 5 bases and J dropped 3 bases, with 23 bases sitting between them. Germline V lookup: CDR1 MNHEY, CDR2 SVGEGT. CDR3 length: 18 residues. The CDR3 loop reads CASSEVTGPTPFGNTIYF. As DNA, the CDR3 is TGTGCCAGCAGTGAGGTGACAGGACCTACGCCCTTTGGAAACACCATATATTTT.

V gene TRBV18 combines with J gene TRBJ2-7; 7 nucleotides match TRBD2. V lost 2 bases to trimming and J lost 3 bases; unmatched junction nucleotides: 7. The V gene's germline CDR1 is KGHSH and CDR2 LQKENI. The CDR3 length is 15 residues. CDR3 DNA: TGTGCCAGCTCACCATTAGGTCGCGGGGGCTACGAGCAGTACTTC. Its protein product is CASSPLGRGGYEQYF. The entire variable domain, with the rest obtained from reference TRBV18 and TRBJ2-7, is as follows: NAGVMQNPRHLVRRRGQEARLRCSPMKGHSHVYWYRQLPEEGLKFMVYLQKENIIDESGMPKERFSAEFPKEGPSILRIQQVVRGDSAAYFCASSPLGRGGYEQYFGPGTRLTVT.